The sample holds many counts of the clone carrying this T cell receptor beta chain. No antigen is known for it. The time point here: newly diagnosed GD, antithyroid drugs for less than 3 months. From RNA extracted from PBMCs, the TCR library was made. The data belong to a study of regulatory T cells in long-lasting Graves disease. Assembly of TCR beta libraries relied on iRepertoire HTBI primers together with Arm-PCR of CDR3 regions. TCRdb reprocessed the multiplex PCR reads via MiXCR and lists one record per CDR3 protein. The sample carries 380,000 or so distinct CDR3 sequences, about 17% recorded once. With 0 bases removed from V and 6 bases from J, the gap between germline ends came to 18 bases. The CDR3 covers 17 residues. CDR1 and CDR2 (germline): MNHNS, SASEGT. Findings and limits, study-wide: Segments TRBV28, TRBJ1-2 and TRBJ2-5 showed preferential usage in persistent disease. The persistent group shared roughly 2,700 public clonotypes, more than the roughly 970 shared by new patients.

The sample was also linked to a second study, of T cells in Graves' hyperthyroidism and ophthalmopathy.

The sequences come from peripheral blood mononuclear cells (PBMCs), collected at new diagnosis, from a patient treated with antithyroid drugs. This chain connects TRBV6-1 to TRBJ1-5, with D maybe TRBD1 (5 bases). The sequence was obtained from a young woman with Graves disease. The CDR3 is CASSEALHPGSGQPQHF. In DNA form, the CDR3 reads TGTGCCAGCAGTGAAGCGCTTCACCCAGGGTCGGGTCAGCCCCAGCATTTT.